This T cell receptor beta chain was profiled in a study of T cell responses to AZD1222 COVID-19 vaccine. The repertoire was sequenced with immunoSEQ multiplex PCR; TCRdb's copy has only in-frame clones and lacks some. The sample includes fewer than 90,000 clones, approximately 90% seen only once; the top ten take 5% to 6.5%. The CDR3 covers 17 residues. Germline lookup yields CDR1 SGDLS and CDR2 YYNGEE. V was trimmed by 0 bases and J by 0 bases, leaving 13 bases between them. This sample comprised peripheral blood, obtained 28 days after the second AZD1222 dose. This rearrangement joins TRBV9 to TRBJ1-3; D remains unclear. This clonotype originated in an adult who received the AZD1222 COVID-19 vaccine. The CDR3 coding sequence is TGTGCCAGCAGCGTAGGGGGTCTGGGATTCTCTGGAAACACCATATATTTT. Translating gives CASSVGGLGFSGNTIYF.